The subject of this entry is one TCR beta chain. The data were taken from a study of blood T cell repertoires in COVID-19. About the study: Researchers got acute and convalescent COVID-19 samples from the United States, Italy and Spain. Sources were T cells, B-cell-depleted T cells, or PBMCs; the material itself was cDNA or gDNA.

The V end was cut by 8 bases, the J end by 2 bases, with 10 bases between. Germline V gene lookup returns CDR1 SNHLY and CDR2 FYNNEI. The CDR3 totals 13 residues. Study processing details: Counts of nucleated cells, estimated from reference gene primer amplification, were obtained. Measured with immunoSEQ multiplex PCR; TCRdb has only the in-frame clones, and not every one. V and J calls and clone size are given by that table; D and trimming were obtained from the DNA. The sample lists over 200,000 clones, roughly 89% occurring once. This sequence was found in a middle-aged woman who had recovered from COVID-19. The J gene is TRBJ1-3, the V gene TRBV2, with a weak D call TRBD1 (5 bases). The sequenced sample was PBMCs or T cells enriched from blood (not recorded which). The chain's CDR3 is CASRGTPGNTIYF. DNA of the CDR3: TGTGCCAGCCGCGGGACTCCTGGAAACACCATATATTTT.